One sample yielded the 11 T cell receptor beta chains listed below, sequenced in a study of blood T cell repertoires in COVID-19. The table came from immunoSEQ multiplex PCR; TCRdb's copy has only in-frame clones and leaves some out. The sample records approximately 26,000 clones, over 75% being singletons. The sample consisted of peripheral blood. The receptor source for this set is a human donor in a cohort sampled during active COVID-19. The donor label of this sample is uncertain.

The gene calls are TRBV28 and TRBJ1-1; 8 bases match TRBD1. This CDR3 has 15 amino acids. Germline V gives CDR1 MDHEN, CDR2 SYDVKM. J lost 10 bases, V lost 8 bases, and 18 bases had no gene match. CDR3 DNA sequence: TGTGCCAGCTCCACTGCGGGACAGGAGGCTTTAGGAGCTTTCTTT. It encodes CASSTAGQEALGAFF.

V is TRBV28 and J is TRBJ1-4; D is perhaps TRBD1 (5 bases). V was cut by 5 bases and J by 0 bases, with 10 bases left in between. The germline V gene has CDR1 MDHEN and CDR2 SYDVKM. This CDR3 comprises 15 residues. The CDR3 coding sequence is TGTGCCAGCAGTCGACGGGGGGCAACTAATGAAAAACTGTTTTTT. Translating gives CASSRRGATNEKLFF.

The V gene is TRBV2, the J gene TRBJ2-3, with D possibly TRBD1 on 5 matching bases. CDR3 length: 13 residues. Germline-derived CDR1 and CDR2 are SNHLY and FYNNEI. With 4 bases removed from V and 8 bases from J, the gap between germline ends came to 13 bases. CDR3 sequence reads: CASSGNLQGTQYF. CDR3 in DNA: TGTGCCAGCAGTGGGAATCTTCAGGGTACGCAGTATTTT.

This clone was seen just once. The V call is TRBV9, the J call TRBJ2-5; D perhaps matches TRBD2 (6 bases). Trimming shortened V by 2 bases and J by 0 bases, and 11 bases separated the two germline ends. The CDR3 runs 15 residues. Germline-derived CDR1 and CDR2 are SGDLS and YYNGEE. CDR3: CASSVDYEYQETQYF. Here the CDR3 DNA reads TGTGCCAGCAGCGTGGACTACGAGTACCAAGAGACCCAGTACTTC. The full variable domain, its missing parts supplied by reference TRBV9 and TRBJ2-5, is DSGVTQTPKHLITATGQRVTLRCSPRSGDLSVYWYQQSLDQGLQFLIQYYNGEERAKGNILERFSAQQFPDLHSELNLSSLELGDSALYFCASSVDYEYQETQYFGPGTRLLVL.

CDR3 in amino acids: CASSGRTSGGTDTQYF. CDR3 coding DNA: TGTGCCAGCAGCGGACGGACTAGCGGGGGCACAGATACGCAGTATTTT. This chain uses TRBV9 with TRBJ2-3; 12 bases are a match to TRBD2. This CDR3 has 16 amino acids. Germline-derived CDR1 and CDR2 are SGDLS and YYNGEE. The V and J ends lost 3 bases and 1 base, in that order; junction bases with no gene match: 3. Together with reference TRBV9 and TRBJ2-3, the CDR3 gives the full variable domain: DSGVTQTPKHLITATGQRVTLRCSPRSGDLSVYWYQQSLDQGLQFLIQYYNGEERAKGNILERFSAQQFPDLHSELNLSSLELGDSALYFCASSGRTSGGTDTQYFGPGTRLTVL.

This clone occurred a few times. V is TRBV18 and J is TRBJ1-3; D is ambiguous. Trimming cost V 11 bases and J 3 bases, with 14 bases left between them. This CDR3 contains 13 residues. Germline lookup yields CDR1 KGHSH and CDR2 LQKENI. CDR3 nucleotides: TGTGCCTCCGCGGGTTCAGGTGGAAACACCATATATTTT. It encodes CASAGSGGNTIYF.

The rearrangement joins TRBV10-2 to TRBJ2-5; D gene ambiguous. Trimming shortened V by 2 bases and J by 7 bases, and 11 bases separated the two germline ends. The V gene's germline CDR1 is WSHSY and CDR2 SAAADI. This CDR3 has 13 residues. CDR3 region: CASSEGSRGTQYF. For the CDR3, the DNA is TGCGCCAGCAGTGAGGGCTCTCGCGGGACCCAGTACTTC.

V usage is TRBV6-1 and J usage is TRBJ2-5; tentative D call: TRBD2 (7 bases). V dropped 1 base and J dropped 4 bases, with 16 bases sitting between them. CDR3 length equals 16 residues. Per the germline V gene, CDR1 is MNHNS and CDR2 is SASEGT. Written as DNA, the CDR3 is TGTGCCAGCAGTGAAGGCGGGGGCGCACTACCAGAGACCCAGTACTTC. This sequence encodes CASSEGGGALPETQYF.

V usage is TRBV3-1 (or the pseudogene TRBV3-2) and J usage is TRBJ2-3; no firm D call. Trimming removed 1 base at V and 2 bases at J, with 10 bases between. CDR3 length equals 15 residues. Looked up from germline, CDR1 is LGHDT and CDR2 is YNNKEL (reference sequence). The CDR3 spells CASSQGVGLTDTQYF. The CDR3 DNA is TGTGCCAGCAGCCAAGGGGTTGGGCTCACAGATACGCAGTATTTT.

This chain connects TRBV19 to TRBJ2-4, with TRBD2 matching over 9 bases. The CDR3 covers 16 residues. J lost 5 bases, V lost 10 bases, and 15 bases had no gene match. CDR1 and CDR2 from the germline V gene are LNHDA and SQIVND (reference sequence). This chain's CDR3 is CATQDLAGTHQNIQYF. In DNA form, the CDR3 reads TGTGCCACCCAAGACCTAGCGGGGACACACCAAAACATTCAGTACTTC.

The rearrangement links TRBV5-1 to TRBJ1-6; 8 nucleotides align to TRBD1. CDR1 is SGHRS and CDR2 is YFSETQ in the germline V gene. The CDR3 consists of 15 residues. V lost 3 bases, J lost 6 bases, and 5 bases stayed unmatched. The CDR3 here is CASSSGQGSNSPLHF. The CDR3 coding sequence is TGCGCCAGCAGCTCCGGACAGGGATCTAATTCACCCCTCCACTTT.